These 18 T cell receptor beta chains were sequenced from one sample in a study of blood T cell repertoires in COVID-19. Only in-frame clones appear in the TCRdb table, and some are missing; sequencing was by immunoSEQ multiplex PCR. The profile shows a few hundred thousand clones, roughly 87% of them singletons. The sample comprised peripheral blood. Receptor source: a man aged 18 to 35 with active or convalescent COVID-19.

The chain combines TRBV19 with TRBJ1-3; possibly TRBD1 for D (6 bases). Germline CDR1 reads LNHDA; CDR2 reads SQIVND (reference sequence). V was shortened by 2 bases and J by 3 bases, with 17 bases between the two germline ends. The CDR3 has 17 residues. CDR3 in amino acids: CASSIFYGGAGGNTIYF. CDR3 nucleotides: TGTGCCAGTAGTATATTTTATGGGGGGGCTGGTGGAAACACCATATATTTT.

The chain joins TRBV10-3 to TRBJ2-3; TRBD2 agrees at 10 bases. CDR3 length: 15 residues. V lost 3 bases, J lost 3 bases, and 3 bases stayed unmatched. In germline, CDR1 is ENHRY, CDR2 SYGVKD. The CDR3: CAISEAGGSTDTQYF. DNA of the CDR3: TGTGCCATCAGTGAAGCGGGGGGGTCGACAGATACGCAGTATTTT.

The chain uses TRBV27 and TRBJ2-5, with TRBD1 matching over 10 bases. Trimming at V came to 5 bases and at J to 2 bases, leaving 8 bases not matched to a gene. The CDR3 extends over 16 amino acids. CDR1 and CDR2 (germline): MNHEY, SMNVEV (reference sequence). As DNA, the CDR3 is TGTGCCAGCAGTCTTGGACAGGGGGGGGCACAAGAGACCCAGTACTTC. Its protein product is CASSLGQGGAQETQYF.

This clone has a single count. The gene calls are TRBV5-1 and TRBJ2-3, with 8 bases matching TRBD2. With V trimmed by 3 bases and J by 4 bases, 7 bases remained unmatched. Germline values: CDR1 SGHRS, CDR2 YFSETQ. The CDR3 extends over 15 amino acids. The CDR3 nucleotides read TGCGCCAGCAGCTCCGGGACTAGGATCCCAGATACGCAGTATTTT. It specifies CASSSGTRIPDTQYF.

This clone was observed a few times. The CDR3 DNA follows: TGTGCCAGCAGCCAAGCAACTAGCGGAGTTTCGTACTTC. This sequence encodes CASSQATSGVSYF. The chain carries TRBV3-1 (or the pseudogene TRBV3-2) and TRBJ2-7; 8 bases match TRBD2. The trim removed 1 base at V and 12 bases at J, leaving 8 bases unmatched. The germline V gene encodes CDR1 LGHDT and CDR2 YNNKEL (reference sequence). The CDR3 is 13 amino acids.

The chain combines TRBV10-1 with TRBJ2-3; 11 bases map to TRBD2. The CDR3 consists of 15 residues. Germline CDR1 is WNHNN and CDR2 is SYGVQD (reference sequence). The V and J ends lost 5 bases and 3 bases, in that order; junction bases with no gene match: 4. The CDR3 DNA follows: TGCGCCAGCAGTCCTTCTAGCGGGGGGACAGATACGCAGTATTTT. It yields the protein CASSPSSGGTDTQYF.

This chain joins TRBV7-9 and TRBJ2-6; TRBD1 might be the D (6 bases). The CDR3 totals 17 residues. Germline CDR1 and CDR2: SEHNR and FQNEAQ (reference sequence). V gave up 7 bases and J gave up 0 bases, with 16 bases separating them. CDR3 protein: CASTRQDRPSGANVLTF. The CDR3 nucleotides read TGTGCCAGCACCCGACAGGACCGGCCCTCTGGGGCCAACGTCCTGACTTTC.

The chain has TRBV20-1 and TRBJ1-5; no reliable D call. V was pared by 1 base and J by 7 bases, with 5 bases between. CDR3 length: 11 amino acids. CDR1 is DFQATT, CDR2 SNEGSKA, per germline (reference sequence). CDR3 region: CSARVGQPQHF. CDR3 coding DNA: TGCAGTGCTAGAGTCGGGCAGCCCCAGCATTTT.

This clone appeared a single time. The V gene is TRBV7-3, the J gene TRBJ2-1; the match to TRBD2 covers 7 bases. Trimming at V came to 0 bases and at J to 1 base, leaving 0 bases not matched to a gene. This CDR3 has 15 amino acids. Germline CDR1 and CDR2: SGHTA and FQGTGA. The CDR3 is CASSLTRESYNEQFF. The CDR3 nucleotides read TGTGCCAGCAGCTTAACGCGGGAGTCCTACAATGAGCAGTTCTTC. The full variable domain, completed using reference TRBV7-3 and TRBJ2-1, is GAGVSQTPSNKVTEKGKYVELRCDPISGHTALYWYRQSLGQGPEFLIYFQGTGAADDSGLPNDRFFAVRPEGSVSTLKIQRTERGDSAVYLCASSLTRESYNEQFFGPGTRLTVL.

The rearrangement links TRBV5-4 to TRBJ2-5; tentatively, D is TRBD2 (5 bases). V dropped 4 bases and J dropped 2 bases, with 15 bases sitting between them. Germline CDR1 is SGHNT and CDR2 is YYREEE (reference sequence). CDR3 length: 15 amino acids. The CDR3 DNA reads TGTGCCAGCAGCCGTCCTGGGAGCCCACAAGAGACCCAGTACTTC. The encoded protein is CASSRPGSPQETQYF.

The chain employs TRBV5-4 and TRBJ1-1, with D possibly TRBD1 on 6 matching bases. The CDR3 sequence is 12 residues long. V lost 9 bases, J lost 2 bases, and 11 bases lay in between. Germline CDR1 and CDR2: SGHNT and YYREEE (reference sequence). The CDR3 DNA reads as TGTGCCATGGGGGCGGGCAACACTGAAGCTTTCTTT. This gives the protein CAMGAGNTEAFF.

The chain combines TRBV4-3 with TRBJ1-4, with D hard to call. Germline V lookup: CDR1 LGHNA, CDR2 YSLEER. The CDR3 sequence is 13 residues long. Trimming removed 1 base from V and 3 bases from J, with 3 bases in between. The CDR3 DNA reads TGCGCCAGCAGCCAAGTAGCTAATGAAAAACTGTTTTTT. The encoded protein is CASSQVANEKLFF.

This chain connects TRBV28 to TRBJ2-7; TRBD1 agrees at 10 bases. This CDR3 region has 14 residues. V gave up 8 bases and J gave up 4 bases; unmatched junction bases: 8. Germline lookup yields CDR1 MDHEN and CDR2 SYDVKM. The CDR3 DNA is TGTGCCAGCCATTCCCGGACAGGGGGGTACGAGCAGTACTTC. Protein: CASHSRTGGYEQYF.

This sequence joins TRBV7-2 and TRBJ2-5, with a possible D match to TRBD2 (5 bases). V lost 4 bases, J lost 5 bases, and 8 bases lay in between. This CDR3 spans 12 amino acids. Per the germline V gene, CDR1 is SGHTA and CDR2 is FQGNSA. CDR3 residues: CASSYRGETQYF. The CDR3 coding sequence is TGTGCCAGCAGCTACCGAGGGGAGACCCAGTACTTC.

Here the CDR3 reads CAGHTGLHNSPLHF. In nucleotides, the CDR3 is TGTGCCGGGCACACTGGACTTCATAATTCACCCCTCCACTTT. V usage is TRBV19 and J usage is TRBJ1-6; D not certain. Trimming shortened V by 11 bases and J by 5 bases, and 16 bases separated the two germline ends. Germline V lookup: CDR1 LNHDA, CDR2 SQIVND (reference sequence). The CDR3 length is 14 residues.

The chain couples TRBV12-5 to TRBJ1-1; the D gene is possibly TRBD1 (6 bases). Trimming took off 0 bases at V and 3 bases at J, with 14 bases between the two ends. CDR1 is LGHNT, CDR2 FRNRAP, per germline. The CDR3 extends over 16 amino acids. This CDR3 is CASGLVRNRVDTEAFF. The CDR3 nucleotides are TGTGCTAGTGGTTTGGTACGTAACAGGGTTGACACTGAAGCTTTCTTT.

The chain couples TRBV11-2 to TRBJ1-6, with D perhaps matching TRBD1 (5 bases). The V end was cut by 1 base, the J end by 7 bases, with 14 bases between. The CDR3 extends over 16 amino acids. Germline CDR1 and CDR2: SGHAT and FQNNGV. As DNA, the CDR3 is TGTGCCAGCAGCTTAGCCCATCGACAGCAGAATTCACCCCTCCACTTT. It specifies CASSLAHRQQNSPLHF.

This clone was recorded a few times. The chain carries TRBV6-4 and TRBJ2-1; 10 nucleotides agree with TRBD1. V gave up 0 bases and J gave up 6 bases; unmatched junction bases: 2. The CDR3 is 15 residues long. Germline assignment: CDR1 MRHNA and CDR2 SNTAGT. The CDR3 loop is CASSDSRTGGNEQFF. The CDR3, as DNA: TGTGCCAGCAGTGACTCGAGGACAGGGGGCAATGAGCAGTTCTTC.